The present TCR beta chain was sequenced within a study of lung T cells in sarcoidosis with Löfgren's syndrome. Whole-study context: CD4+ T cells build up in sarcoidosis bronchoalveolar lavage fluid. Whole-study results and caveats: Shared TRAV12-1 and TRBV2 CDR3 motifs were reported across several patients.

Comments on this clonotype: What it binds is unknown. A much larger clone lies a single base off, so this may be a read error.

The germline CDR1 and CDR2 sequences are MNHNY and SVGAGI (reference sequence). The CDR3 extends over 17 amino acids. TCRdb re-derived calls from the reads in MiXCR, one entry per CDR3 protein. There are roughly 63,000 distinct CDR3 sequences in the sample; around 20% occur only once, and 2.3% lies in the top ten. The sequencing input was CD4+ T cells from PBMCs. The source is a human donor with sarcoidosis (Löfgren's syndrome or another form), or a control subject (not recorded which). The chain has TRBV6-6 and TRBJ2-5; TRBD2 aligns across 9 bases. CDR3 region: CAISESLMTSGQEAQYF. The CDR3 DNA follows: TGTGCCATCAGTGAGTCTCTTATGACTAGCGGACAAGAGGCCCAGTACTTC.